These T cell receptor beta chains were read from a single sample in a study of T-cell reconstitution after alpha-beta-depleted transplantation in children. TCRdb ran MiXCR on the PCR reads and lists one entry per CDR3 protein. The sample lists around 680,000 distinct CDR3 sequences; 16% were seen once. The material was PBMCs from the stem cell graft donor, obtained from the stem cell graft. All receptors come from a human donor who donated a stem cell graft to a child with acute myeloid leukemia. The CDR3 runs from the conserved cysteine through the conserved F or W. D genes are given only for firm matches. Clone size appears in some rows only: once, few, many, or a class for an expanded clone.

d_gene: TRBD1; j_gene: TRBJ2-7; abundance: few; v_gene: TRBV27; CDR3aa: CASSPGGTIHEQYF; CDR3nt: TGTGCCAGCAGTCCAGGGGGTACCATACACGAGCAGTACTTC
d_gene: TRBD1; j_gene: TRBJ2-1; abundance: few; v_gene: TRBV7-2; CDR3aa: CASSPRQGAGEQFF; CDR3nt: TGTGCCAGCAGCCCCCGACAGGGGGCAGGTGAGCAGTTCTTC
d_gene: -; j_gene: TRBJ1-4; abundance: many; v_gene: TRBV6-5; CDR3aa: CASRTTNEKLFF; CDR3nt: TGTGCCAGCAGGACAACTAATGAAAAACTGTTTTTT
d_gene: TRBD1; j_gene: TRBJ2-7; abundance: few; v_gene: TRBV18; CDR3aa: CASSSYTGDEQYF; CDR3nt: TGTGCCAGCTCATCCTACACAGGGGACGAGCAGTACTTC
d_gene: -; j_gene: TRBJ1-1; abundance: -; v_gene: TRBV30; CDR3aa: CAWSGGTTEAFF; CDR3nt: TGTGCCTGGAGCGGGGGGACCACTGAAGCTTTCTTT
d_gene: TRBD1; j_gene: TRBJ2-5; abundance: many; v_gene: TRBV5-1; CDR3aa: CASIIQGTQETQYF; CDR3nt: TGCGCCAGCATCATACAGGGGACGCAAGAGACCCAGTACTTC
d_gene: -; j_gene: TRBJ2-1; abundance: many; v_gene: TRBV29-1; CDR3aa: CSHKLGSGIDEQFF; CDR3nt: TGCAGCCATAAGCTAGGGTCAGGGATCGATGAGCAGTTCTTC
d_gene: -; j_gene: TRBJ1-4; abundance: few; v_gene: TRBV7-2; CDR3aa: CASSYERGRANEKLFF; CDR3nt: TGTGCCAGCAGCTACGAAAGGGGTAGAGCTAATGAAAAACTGTTTTTT
d_gene: -; j_gene: TRBJ1-2; abundance: -; v_gene: TRBV12-3/TRBV12-4; CDR3aa: CASSLGQAWAYTF; CDR3nt: TGTGCCAGCAGTTTAGGTCAGGCTTGGGCGTATACCTTC
d_gene: TRBD1; j_gene: TRBJ2-2; abundance: -; v_gene: TRBV7-2; CDR3aa: CASSSSPGQRDTGELFF; CDR3nt: TGTGCCAGCAGCTCCTCCCCGGGACAGAGGGACACCGGGGAGCTGTTTTTT
d_gene: -; j_gene: TRBJ1-1; abundance: many; v_gene: TRBV5-6; CDR3aa: CASSSPRTLNTEAFF; CDR3nt: TGTGCCAGCAGCTCTCCAAGGACCTTGAACACTGAAGCTTTCTTT
d_gene: TRBD2; j_gene: TRBJ2-3; abundance: few; v_gene: TRBV13; CDR3aa: CASSFGAGGRDTQYF; CDR3nt: TGTGCCAGCAGCTTTGGAGCGGGGGGAAGAGATACGCAGTATTTT
d_gene: -; j_gene: TRBJ1-3; abundance: -; v_gene: TRBV6-2/TRBV6-3; CDR3aa: CASSYSASGNTIYF; CDR3nt: TGTGCCAGCAGTTACTCCGCCTCTGGAAACACCATATATTTT
d_gene: -; j_gene: TRBJ2-1; abundance: many; v_gene: TRBV20-1; CDR3aa: CSASWASQEQFF; CDR3nt: TGCAGTGCTTCCTGGGCATCGCAAGAGCAGTTCTTC
d_gene: -; j_gene: TRBJ2-6; abundance: many; v_gene: TRBV20-1; CDR3aa: CSAQEAPSSGANVLTF; CDR3nt: TGCAGTGCCCAGGAAGCGCCGAGCTCTGGGGCCAACGTCCTGACTTTC
d_gene: TRBD2; j_gene: TRBJ2-1; abundance: many; v_gene: TRBV9; CDR3aa: CASSSLALAGGNEQFF; CDR3nt: TGTGCCAGCAGCTCCCTCGCACTAGCGGGCGGCAATGAGCAGTTCTTC
d_gene: -; j_gene: TRBJ1-1; abundance: many; v_gene: TRBV27; CDR3aa: CASSQQILKNTEAFF; CDR3nt: TGTGCCAGCAGTCAACAGATACTGAAGAACACTGAAGCTTTCTTT
d_gene: -; j_gene: TRBJ2-1; abundance: few; v_gene: TRBV5-5; CDR3aa: CASSLGRNSYNEQFF; CDR3nt: TGTGCCAGCAGCTTGGGCCGAAACTCCTACAATGAGCAGTTCTTC
d_gene: TRBD2; j_gene: TRBJ2-7; abundance: -; v_gene: TRBV28; CDR3aa: CASKPPGTSSYEQYF; CDR3nt: TGTGCCAGCAAACCCCCCGGGACTAGCTCCTACGAGCAGTACTTC
d_gene: TRBD2; j_gene: TRBJ2-3; abundance: many; v_gene: TRBV6-5; CDR3aa: CASSYSSGGEGDTQYF; CDR3nt: TGTGCCAGCAGTTACTCGAGCGGCGGGGAGGGAGATACGCAGTATTTT
d_gene: -; j_gene: TRBJ2-2; abundance: -; v_gene: TRBV4-3; CDR3aa: CASSQSTVGTGELFF; CDR3nt: TGCGCCAGCAGCCAAAGTACGGTAGGGACCGGGGAGCTGTTTTTT